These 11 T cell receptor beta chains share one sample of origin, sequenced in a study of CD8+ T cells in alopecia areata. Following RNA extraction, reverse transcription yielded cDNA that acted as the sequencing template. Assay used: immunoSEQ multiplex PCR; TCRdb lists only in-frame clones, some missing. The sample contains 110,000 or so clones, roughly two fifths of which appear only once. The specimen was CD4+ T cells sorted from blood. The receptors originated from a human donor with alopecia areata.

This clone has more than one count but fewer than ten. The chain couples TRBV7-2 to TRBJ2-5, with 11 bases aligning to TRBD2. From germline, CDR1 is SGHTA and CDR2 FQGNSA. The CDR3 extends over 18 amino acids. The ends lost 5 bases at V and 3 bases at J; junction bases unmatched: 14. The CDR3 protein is CASSPQSRPSGRKETQYF. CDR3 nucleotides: TGTGCCAGCAGCCCCCAATCTAGGCCTAGCGGGAGGAAAGAGACCCAGTACTTC.

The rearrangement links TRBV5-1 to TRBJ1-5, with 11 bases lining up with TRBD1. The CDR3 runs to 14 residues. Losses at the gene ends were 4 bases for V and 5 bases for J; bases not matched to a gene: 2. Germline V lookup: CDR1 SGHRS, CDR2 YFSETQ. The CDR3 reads CASSKGQGDQPQHF. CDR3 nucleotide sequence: TGCGCCAGCAGCAAGGGACAGGGGGATCAGCCCCAGCATTTT.

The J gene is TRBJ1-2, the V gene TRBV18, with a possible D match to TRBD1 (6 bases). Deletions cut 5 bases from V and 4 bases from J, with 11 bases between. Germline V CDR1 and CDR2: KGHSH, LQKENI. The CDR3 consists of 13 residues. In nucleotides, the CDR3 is TGTGCCAGCTCAATGAACAGGGTCTATGGCTACACCTTC. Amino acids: CASSMNRVYGYTF.

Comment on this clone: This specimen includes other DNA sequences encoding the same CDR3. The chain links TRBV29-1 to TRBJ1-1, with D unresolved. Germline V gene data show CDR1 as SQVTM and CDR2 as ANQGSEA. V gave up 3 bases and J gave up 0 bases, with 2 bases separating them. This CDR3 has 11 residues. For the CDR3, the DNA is TGCAGCGTTGAGCTGAACACTGAAGCTTTCTTT. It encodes CSVELNTEAFF.

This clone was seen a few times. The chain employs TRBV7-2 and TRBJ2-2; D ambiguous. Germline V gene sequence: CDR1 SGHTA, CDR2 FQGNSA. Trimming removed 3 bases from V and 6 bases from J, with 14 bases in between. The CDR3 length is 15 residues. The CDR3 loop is CASSLGPAIAGELFF. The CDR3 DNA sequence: TGTGCCAGCAGCTTGGGCCCAGCGATCGCCGGGGAGCTGTTTTTT. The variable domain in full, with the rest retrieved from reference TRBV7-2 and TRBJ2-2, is GAGVSQSPSNKVTEKGKDVELRCDPISGHTALYWYRQSLGQGLEFLIYFQGNSAPDKSGLPSDRFSAERTGGSVSTLTIQRTQQEDSAVYLCASSLGPAIAGELFFGEGSRLTVL.

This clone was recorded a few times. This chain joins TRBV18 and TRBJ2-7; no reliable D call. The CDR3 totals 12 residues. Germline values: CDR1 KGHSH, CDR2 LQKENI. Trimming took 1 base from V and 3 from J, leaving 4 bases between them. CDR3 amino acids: CASSPLSYEQYF. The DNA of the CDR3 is TGTGCCAGCTCACCACTCAGCTACGAGCAGTACTTC.

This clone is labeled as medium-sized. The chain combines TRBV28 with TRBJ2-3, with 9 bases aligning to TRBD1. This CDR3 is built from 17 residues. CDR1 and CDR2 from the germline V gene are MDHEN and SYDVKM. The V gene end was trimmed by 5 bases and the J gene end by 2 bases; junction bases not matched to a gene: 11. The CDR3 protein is CASSQIYRGPTTDTQYF. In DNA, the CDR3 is TGTGCCAGCAGTCAAATCTACAGGGGGCCAACCACAGATACGCAGTATTTT.

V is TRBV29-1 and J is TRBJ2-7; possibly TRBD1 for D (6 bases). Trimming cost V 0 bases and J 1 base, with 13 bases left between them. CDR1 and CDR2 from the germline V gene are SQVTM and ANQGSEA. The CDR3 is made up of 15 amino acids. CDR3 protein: CSVEDLGGVSYEQYF. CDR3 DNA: TGCAGCGTTGAAGATCTAGGGGGTGTATCCTACGAGCAGTACTTC.

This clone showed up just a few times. The CDR3 protein is CSAGTGGSYEQYF. The CDR3 DNA sequence: TGCAGCGCTGGGACAGGGGGATCCTACGAGCAGTACTTC. The V and J genes are TRBV29-1 and TRBJ2-7; 11 positions match TRBD1. V lost 7 bases, J lost 1 base, and 3 bases stayed unmatched. Germline lookup yields CDR1 SQVTM and CDR2 ANQGSEA. The CDR3 is 13 amino acids.

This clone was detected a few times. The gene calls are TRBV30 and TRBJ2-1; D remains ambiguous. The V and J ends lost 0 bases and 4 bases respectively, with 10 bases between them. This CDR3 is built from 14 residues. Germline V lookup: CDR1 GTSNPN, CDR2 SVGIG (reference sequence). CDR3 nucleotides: TGTGCCTGGAGTGTACAAAGATCTTACAATGAGCAGTTCTTC. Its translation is CAWSVQRSYNEQFF.

The CDR3 DNA sequence: TGCGCCAGCAGCCGGCTAGCGGTCTCGAACAATGAGCAGTTCTTC. Translating gives CASSRLAVSNNEQFF. J is TRBJ2-1 and V is TRBV4-1, with 7 bases matching TRBD2. V was pared by 4 bases and J by 5 bases, with 8 bases of the junction left unmatched. Germline loops: CDR1 MGHRA, CDR2 YSYEKL. The CDR3 sequence is 15 residues long.